The 9 T cell receptor beta chains below come from one sample, sequenced in a study of CD8 T cells in ankylosing spondylitis (TCRdb year 2017). Library construction relied on 5' RACE. Sequencing was performed on an Illumina HiSeq 2500. TCRdb reanalyzed the raw reads on its own, using fastp at Q25 for trimming and MiXCR for clone calling, and kept in-frame beta chains. Entries that share a CDR3 protein sequence are merged under the most common genes and DNA. Counted in this sample were about 96,000 distinct CDR3 sequences; roughly 10% of them appeared once. The ten largest make up 4% to 5.5% of the sample. Sequenced: blood, either unsorted or a sorted T cell fraction (not recorded which). All receptors come from a male donor with ankylosing spondylitis or in good health (not recorded which).

The chain links TRBV19 to TRBJ2-2; no firm D call. V was cut by 7 bases and J by 0 bases, with 12 bases left in between. The CDR3 spans 15 residues. From germline, CDR1 is LNHDA and CDR2 SQIVND (reference sequence). CDR3 sequence: CASTLDRPNTGELFF. In nucleotides, the CDR3 is TGTGCCAGTACCCTCGACCGACCGAACACCGGGGAGCTGTTTTTT.

This clonotype was detected many times. The chain combines TRBV12-3 or TRBV12-4 with TRBJ2-3, with TRBD1 as a possible D gene (5 bases). Trimming left V 6 bases short and J 4 bases short, with 23 bases between. The CDR3 is 17 residues long. The CDR3 DNA follows: TGTGCCAGCAGCCCCGGGTCATGGCTCAGGGCGTCAGATACGCAGTATTTT. It codes for CASSPGSWLRASDTQYF.

This clonotype was seen repeatedly, ten times or more. The rearrangement joins TRBV5-1 to TRBJ1-1, with unresolved D. The CDR3 sequence is 17 residues long. Trimming left V 4 bases short and J 1 base short, with 20 bases between. The germline CDR1 and CDR2 sequences are SGHRS and YFSETQ. This chain's CDR3 is CASSPSGSPGPNTEAFF. CDR3 in DNA: TGCGCCAGCAGCCCCTCGGGCTCACCTGGGCCGAACACTGAAGCTTTCTTT. Full variable domain (outside the CDR3, taken from reference TRBV5-1 and TRBJ1-1): KAGVTQTPRYLIKTRGQQVTLSCSPISGHRSVSWYQQTPGQGLQFLFEYFSETQRNKGNFPGRFSGRQFSNSRSEMNVSTLELGDSALYLCASSPSGSPGPNTEAFFGQGTRLTVV.

This clonotype was seen at least ten times. The chain combines TRBV11-1 with TRBJ1-6; D perhaps matches TRBD1 (5 bases). V lost 5 bases and J 5 bases, leaving 10 bases between the germline ends. The germline CDR1 and CDR2 sequences are SGHAT and FQDESV (reference sequence). CDR3 length equals 14 residues. The CDR3 DNA is TGTGCCAGCAGCAAAAAGGGGAATAATTCACCCCTCCACTTT. Translation gives CASSKKGNNSPLHF. The full variable domain, with the rest looked up from reference TRBV11-1 and TRBJ1-6, is EAEVAQSPRYKITEKSQAVAFWCDPISGHATLYWYRQILGQGPELLVQFQDESVVDDSQLPKDRFSAERLKGVDSTLKIQPAELGDSAMYLCASSKKGNNSPLHFGNGTRLTVT.

Many counts were recorded for this clonotype. The V gene is TRBV20-1, the J gene TRBJ2-3; 7 bases are shared with TRBD2. CDR3 size: 17 residues. Germline lookup yields CDR1 DFQATT and CDR2 SNEGSKA (reference sequence). J lost 0 bases, V lost 3 bases, and 12 bases had no gene match. In nucleotides, the CDR3 is TGCAGTGCTAGGGGTAGCGGGTCGACCTCTAGCACAGATACGCAGTATTTT. It translates to CSARGSGSTSSTDTQYF.

In this sample, this clonotype turned up many times. The J gene is TRBJ2-7, the V gene TRBV10-1; D may be TRBD1 (5 bases). V was pared by 0 bases and J by 0 bases, with 9 bases between. The germline V gene encodes CDR1 WNHNN and CDR2 SYGVQD (reference sequence). There are 15 residues in the CDR3. The CDR3 spells CASSESRVLSYEQYF. The CDR3 bases are TGCGCCAGCAGTGAGTCCAGGGTCCTCTCCTACGAGCAGTACTTC.

The chain couples TRBV3-1 to TRBJ2-1; 9 nucleotides align to TRBD2. V was clipped by 0 bases and J by 5 bases; unmatched bases: 11. Germline CDR1 reads LGHDT; CDR2 reads YNNKEL (reference sequence). The CDR3 is 18 amino acids. The CDR3 here is CASSQDFSAGGLDNEQFF. The CDR3 nucleotides read TGTGCCAGCAGCCAAGATTTTTCCGCGGGGGGGCTAGACAATGAGCAGTTCTTC.

This clonotype showed up many times. The chain combines TRBV6-5 with TRBJ2-2; D gene uncertain. The V gene's germline CDR1 is MNHEY and CDR2 SVGAGI. The CDR3 has 14 amino acids. Between the trimmed V and J ends, which lost 2 bases and 6 bases, there was a span of 10 bases. This CDR3 reads CASSYTYAPGELFF. The CDR3 nucleotides are TGTGCCAGCAGTTACACTTACGCCCCCGGGGAGCTGTTTTTT.

The rearrangement joins TRBV5-6 to TRBJ2-1; 7 bases are a match to TRBD1. Per germline, CDR1 SGHDT and CDR2 YYEEEE. CDR3 size: 14 residues. J lost 3 bases, V lost 4 bases, and 4 bases had no gene match. The CDR3 nucleotides are TGTGCCAGCAGCGTGGGACAGTTCTACAATGAGCAGTTCTTC. This encodes CASSVGQFYNEQFF.